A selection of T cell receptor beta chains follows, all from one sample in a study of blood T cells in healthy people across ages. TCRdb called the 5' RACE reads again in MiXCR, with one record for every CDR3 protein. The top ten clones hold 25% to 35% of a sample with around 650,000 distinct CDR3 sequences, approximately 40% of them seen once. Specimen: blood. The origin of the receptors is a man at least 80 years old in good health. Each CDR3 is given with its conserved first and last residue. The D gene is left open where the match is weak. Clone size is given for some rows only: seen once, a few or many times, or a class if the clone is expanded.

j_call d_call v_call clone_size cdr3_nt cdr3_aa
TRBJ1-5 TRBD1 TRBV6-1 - TGTGCCAGCAGGCCCGGGACAGGGAGCGGTCAGCCCCAGCATTTT CASRPGTGSGQPQHF
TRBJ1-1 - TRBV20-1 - TGCAGTGCAAAGGGCCGGCTGCCTGAAGCTTTCTTT CSAKGRLPEAFF
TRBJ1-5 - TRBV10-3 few TGTGCCATCAGTGAGTGGGGGGGCAGGGGTGACAATCAGCCCCAGCATTTT CAISEWGGRGDNQPQHF
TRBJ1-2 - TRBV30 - TGTGCCTGGAGCGGTTTGTTGGGGGCGGCCCTTAACTATGGCTACACCTTC CAWSGLLGAALNYGYTF
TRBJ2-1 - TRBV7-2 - TGTGCCAGCAGCTCCCGGCCACGCGCGGGGTCCGAGCAGTTCTTC CASSSRPRAGSEQFF
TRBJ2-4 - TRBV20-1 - TGCAGTTCACCTCTTGGAGAAGCCAAAAACATTCAGTACTTC CSSPLGEAKNIQYF
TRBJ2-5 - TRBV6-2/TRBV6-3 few TGTGCCAGCGGCGTATTACAAGAGACCCAGTACTTC CASGVLQETQYF
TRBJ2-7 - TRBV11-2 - TGTGCCAGCAGCTTAGTTTTCGCCTACGAGCAGTACTTC CASSLVFAYEQYF
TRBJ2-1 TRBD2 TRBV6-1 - TGTGCCAGCAGCCCATTTGGGACAGGGAGGGCTAGCGGGAGGTACAATGAGCAGTTCTTC CASSPFGTGRASGRYNEQFF
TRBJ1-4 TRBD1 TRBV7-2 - TGTGCCAGCAGCATACCCGGGGGGGGGACAGGTGAAAAACTGTTTTTT CASSIPGGGTGEKLFF
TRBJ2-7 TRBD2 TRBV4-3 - TGCGCCAGCAGCCGCGGACGAGCGGGGGCGGATGAGCAGTACTTC CASSRGRAGADEQYF
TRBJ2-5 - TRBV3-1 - TGTGCCAGCACAGTGGGAGAGGCCCAGTACTTC CASTVGEAQYF
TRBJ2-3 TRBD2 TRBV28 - TGTGCCAGCAGTTCAATCGGACTAGCGGGTCCAGATACGCAGTATTTT CASSSIGLAGPDTQYF
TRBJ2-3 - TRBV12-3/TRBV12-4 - TGTGCCAGCAGCACAGGGAGTACGCAGTATTTT CASSTGSTQYF
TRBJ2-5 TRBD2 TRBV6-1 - TGTGCCAGCACCTTGACTAGCGGGGGGGCAGGTGGTGAGACCCAGTACTTC CASTLTSGGAGGETQYF
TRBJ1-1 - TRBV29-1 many TGCAGCGTTGAAAGTTCAGCGGCCACTGAAGCTTTCTTT CSVESSAATEAFF
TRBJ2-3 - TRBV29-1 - TGCAGGGCGGTGGTTGGGGAGTTAGATACGCAGTATTTT CRAVVGELDTQYF
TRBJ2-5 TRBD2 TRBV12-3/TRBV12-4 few TGTGCCAGCAGTTTATGGCGGGGGGGCCCCCAGACCCAGTACTTC CASSLWRGGPQTQYF
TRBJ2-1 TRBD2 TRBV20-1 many TGCAGTGCCCGGAGCGGGGGGGCCTACAATGAGCAGTTCTTC CSARSGGAYNEQFF
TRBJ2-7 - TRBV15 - TGTGCCACCAGCAGAGAGTGGGGCCGGGAGCAGTACTTC CATSREWGREQYF
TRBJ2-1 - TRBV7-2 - TGTGCCAGCAGCCCTACCCGGTCAACCAATGAGCAGTTCTTC CASSPTRSTNEQFF
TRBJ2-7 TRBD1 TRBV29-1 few TGCAGCGCCAAGACAGGGAGCTCCTACGAGCAGTACTTC CSAKTGSSYEQYF
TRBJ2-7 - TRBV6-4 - TGTGCCAGACCCGACAGGCAGAGCTCCTACGAGCAGTACTTC CARPDRQSSYEQYF
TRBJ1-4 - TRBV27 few TGTGCCAGCAGTTCCAGGGGAGGAACTAATGAAAAACTGTTTTTT CASSSRGGTNEKLFF
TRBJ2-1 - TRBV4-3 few TGCGCCAGCAGCCAAGATGGGGGCAGAGACAATGAGCAGTTCTTC CASSQDGGRDNEQFF
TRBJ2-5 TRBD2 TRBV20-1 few TGCAGTGCTAGAATTTCTAGCGGGGGGGCGGGAGAGACCCAGTACTTC CSARISSGGAGETQYF
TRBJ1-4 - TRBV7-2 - TGTGCCAGCAGCTTAGGAGGAGGGTTGAGTGAAAAACTGTTTTTT CASSLGGGLSEKLFF
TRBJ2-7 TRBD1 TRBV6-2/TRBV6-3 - TGTGCCAGCAACAGACCCGGACAGGGGCCCTCCTACGAGCAGTACTTC CASNRPGQGPSYEQYF
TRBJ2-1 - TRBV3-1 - TGTGCCAGCAGCCAAGGAATTGCAGTTTTCGATGAGCAGTTCTTC CASSQGIAVFDEQFF
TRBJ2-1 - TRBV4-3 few TGCGCCAGCAGCCCGAACACCTTGAGTAGGGGGGCTCCCCTCATATACAATGAGCAGTTCTTC CASSPNTLSRGAPLIYNEQFF
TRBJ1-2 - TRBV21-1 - TGTGCCAGCAGCACCGGGACCTGTGGCTACACCTTC CASSTGTCGYTF
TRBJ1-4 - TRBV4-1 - TGCGCCAGCAGCCGGAGGGAAAGTAGTGAAAAACTGTTTTTT CASSRRESSEKLFF
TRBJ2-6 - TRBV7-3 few TGTGCCAGCAGCGCCCAGACTCCCGGCCTTGGGGCCAACGTCCTGACTTTC CASSAQTPGLGANVLTF
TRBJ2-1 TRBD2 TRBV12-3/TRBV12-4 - TGTGCCAGCAGTTCCCTTTCTAGCGGGTACAATGAGCAGTTCTTC CASSSLSSGYNEQFF
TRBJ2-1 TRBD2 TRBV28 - TGTGCCAGCAGTAAGGGACTAGCGGACAATGAGCAGTTCTTC CASSKGLADNEQFF
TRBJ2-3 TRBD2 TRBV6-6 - TGTGCCAGCAGTTCTAGCGGGGGGTTAGATACGCAGTATTTT CASSSSGGLDTQYF
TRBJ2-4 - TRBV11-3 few TGTGCCAGCAGGCTTAGGGTGAAGCAGAGACTAGCCAAAAACATTCAGTACTTC CASRLRVKQRLAKNIQYF
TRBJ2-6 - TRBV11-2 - TGTGCCAGCAGCACCTTTATAGGGACGGACTCTGGGGCCAACGTCCTGACTTTC CASSTFIGTDSGANVLTF
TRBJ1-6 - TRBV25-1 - TGTGCCAGCAGTGAAGGGGCAGGGAAGGATTCACCCCTCCACTTT CASSEGAGKDSPLHF
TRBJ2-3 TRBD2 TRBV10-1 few TGCGCCAGCAGTGACCCCAGTCGCGGGGGGACGACAGATACGCAGTATTTT CASSDPSRGGTTDTQYF
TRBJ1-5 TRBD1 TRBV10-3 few TGTGCCACCCGGGACAGGGGTAATCAGCCCCAGCATTTT CATRDRGNQPQHF
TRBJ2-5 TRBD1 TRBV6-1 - TGTGCCAGCTGTTTTGACAGGGGGCGCGGGACCCAGTACTTC CASCFDRGRGTQYF
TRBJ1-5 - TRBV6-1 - TGTGCCAGCAGCCCCAGCAGGGGCTCCAATCAGCCCCAGCATTTT CASSPSRGSNQPQHF
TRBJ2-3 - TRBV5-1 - TGCGCCAGCAGCTTGTACAGTAGCACAGATACGCAGTATTTT CASSLYSSTDTQYF
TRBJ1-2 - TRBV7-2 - TGTGCCAGCAGCCAGAGGGGAGTCGATCGCTACACCTTC CASSQRGVDRYTF
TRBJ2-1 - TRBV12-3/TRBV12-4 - TGTGCCAGCACCGCCGGGGTAACGGGGGCCTCCTACAATGAGCAGTTCTTC CASTAGVTGASYNEQFF